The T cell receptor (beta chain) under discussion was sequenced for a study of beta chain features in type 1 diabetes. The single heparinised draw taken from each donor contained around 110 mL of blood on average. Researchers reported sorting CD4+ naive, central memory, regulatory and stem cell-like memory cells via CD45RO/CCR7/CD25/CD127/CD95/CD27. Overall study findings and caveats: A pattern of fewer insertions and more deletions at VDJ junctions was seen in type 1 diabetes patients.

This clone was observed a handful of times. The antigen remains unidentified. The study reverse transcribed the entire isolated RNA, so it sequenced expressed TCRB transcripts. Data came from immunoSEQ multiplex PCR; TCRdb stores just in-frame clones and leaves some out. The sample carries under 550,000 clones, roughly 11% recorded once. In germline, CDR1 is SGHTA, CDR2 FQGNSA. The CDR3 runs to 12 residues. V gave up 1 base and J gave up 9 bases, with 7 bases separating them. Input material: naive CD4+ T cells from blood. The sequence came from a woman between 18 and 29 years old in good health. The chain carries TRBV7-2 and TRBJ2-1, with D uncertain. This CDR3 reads CASSLVVAEQFF. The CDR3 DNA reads TGTGCCAGCAGCTTAGTGGTGGCTGAGCAGTTCTTC.